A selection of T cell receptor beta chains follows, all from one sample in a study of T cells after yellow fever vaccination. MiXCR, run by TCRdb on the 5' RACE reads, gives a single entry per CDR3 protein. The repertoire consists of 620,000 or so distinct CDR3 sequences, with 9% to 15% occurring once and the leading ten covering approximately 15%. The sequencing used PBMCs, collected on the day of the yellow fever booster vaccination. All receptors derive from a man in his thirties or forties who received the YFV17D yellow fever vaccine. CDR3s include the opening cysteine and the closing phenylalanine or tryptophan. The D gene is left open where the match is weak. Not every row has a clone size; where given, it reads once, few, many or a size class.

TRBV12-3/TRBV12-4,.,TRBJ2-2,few,TGTGCCAGCAGTTTAAAGAGAGGGACCGGGGAGCTGTTTTTT,CASSLKRGTGELFF
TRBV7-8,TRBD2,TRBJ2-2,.,TGTGCCAGCAGGCGAGGGGGACTAGCGGGACACACCGGGGAGCTGTTTTTT,CASRRGGLAGHTGELFF
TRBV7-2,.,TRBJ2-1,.,TGTGCCAGCAGCTTAGATCGGCGGGCCAATGAGCAGTTCTTC,CASSLDRRANEQFF
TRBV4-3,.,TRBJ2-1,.,TGCGCCAGCAGCCACCCTCTGGGGGGGCGGAATGAGCAGTTCTTC,CASSHPLGGRNEQFF
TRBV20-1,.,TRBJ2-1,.,TGCAGTGCCTCAGCTTCGGATGAGCAGTTCTTC,CSASASDEQFF
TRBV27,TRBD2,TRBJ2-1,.,TGTGCCAGCATCGATACTAGCGGGAGGTCCAATGAGCAGTTCTTC,CASIDTSGRSNEQFF
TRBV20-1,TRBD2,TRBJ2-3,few,TGCAGTGTCAATGCGCTAGCGGGGGGCCAAGATACGCAGTATTTT,CSVNALAGGQDTQYF
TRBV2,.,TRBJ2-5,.,TGTGCCAGCATGGGAGGACAAGAGACCCAGTACTTC,CASMGGQETQYF
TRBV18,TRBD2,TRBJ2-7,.,TGTGCCAGCTCACCAACAGCGGGAGTCTTCTACGAGCAGTACTTC,CASSPTAGVFYEQYF
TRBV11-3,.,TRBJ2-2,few,TGTGCCAGCAGCTACACCGCGAACACCGGGGAGCTGTTTTTT,CASSYTANTGELFF
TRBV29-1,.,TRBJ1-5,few,TGCAGCGTTACTCCGGACAGCAATCAGCCCCAGCATTTT,CSVTPDSNQPQHF
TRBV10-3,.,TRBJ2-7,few,TGTGCCATCCGCCCCCAGGGGCCCTACGAGCAGTACTTC,CAIRPQGPYEQYF
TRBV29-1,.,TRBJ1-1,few,TGCAGCGTTGGTTTCAGGAACACTGAAGCTTTCTTT,CSVGFRNTEAFF
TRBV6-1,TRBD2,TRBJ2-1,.,TGTGCCAGCAGTCCGAGCGGGAGGGCCCATGAGCAGTTCTTC,CASSPSGRAHEQFF
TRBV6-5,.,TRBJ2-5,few,TGTGCCAGCAGTTACGCCCCCCAGGGGAGGGAGACCCAGTACTTC,CASSYAPQGRETQYF
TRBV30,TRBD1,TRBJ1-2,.,TGTGCCTGGAGCGCGACAGGGAGCTATGGCTACACCTTC,CAWSATGSYGYTF
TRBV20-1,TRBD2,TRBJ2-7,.,TGCAGTGCTAGTGACGGGAGGACGTTATACGAGCAGTACTTC,CSASDGRTLYEQYF
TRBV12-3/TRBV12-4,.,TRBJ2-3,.,TGTGCCAGCACTCTTCCATGGGGCAGGGGAGAAGGAGATACGCAGTATTTT,CASTLPWGRGEGDTQYF
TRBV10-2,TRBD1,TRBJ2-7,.,TGCGCCAGCAGTGGGGACAGGGAGTCTTTCGAGCAGTACTTC,CASSGDRESFEQYF
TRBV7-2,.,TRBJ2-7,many,TGTGCCAGCAGCAACGGGGGTCGGTTAACCTACGAGCAGTACTTC,CASSNGGRLTYEQYF
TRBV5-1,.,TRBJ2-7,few,TGCGCCAGCAGCTTGGCCATCGGTAACGAGCAGTACTTC,CASSLAIGNEQYF
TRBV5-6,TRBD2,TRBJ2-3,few,TGTGCCAGCACCAGGGACTACACTAGCACAGATACGCAGTATTTT,CASTRDYTSTDTQYF
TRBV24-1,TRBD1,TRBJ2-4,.,TGTGCCACCAGTGATTTAGACGGGACAGGTAAAAACATTCAGTACTTC,CATSDLDGTGKNIQYF
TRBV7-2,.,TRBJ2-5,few,TGTGCCAGCAGCCCCGGTAGGGAAGAGACCCAGTACTTC,CASSPGREETQYF
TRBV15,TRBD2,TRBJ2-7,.,TGTGCCACCAGCAGACCGGGACTAGCGGGAGTTGAGCAGTACTTC,CATSRPGLAGVEQYF
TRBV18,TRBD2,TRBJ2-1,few,TGTGCCAGCTCAAGTCGACGAGCGGGAGGCCTCTACAATGAGCAGTTCTTC,CASSSRRAGGLYNEQFF
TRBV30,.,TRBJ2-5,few,TGTGCCTGGAGTGAGGACTACTACCAAGAGACCCAGTACTTC,CAWSEDYYQETQYF
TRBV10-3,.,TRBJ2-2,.,TGTGCCATCAGTACCCGGGAGACCTCCGGGGAGCTGTTTTTT,CAISTRETSGELFF
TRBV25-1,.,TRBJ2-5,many,TGTGCCAGCAGCTCCAGGGGTCGGGAGACCCAGTACTTC,CASSSRGRETQYF
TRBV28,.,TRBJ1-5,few,TGTGCCAGCAGCTACCCCGCAGCGGCCATCAATCAGCCCCAGCATTTT,CASSYPAAAINQPQHF
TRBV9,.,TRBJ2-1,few,TGTGCCAGCAGCGTAGCGCAGGGCGGTGAGCAGTTCTTC,CASSVAQGGEQFF
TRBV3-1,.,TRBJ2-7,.,TGTGCCAGCAGCCCTACGCATGCCAGATACGAGCAGTACTTC,CASSPTHARYEQYF
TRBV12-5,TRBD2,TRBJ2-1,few,TGTGCTAGTGCCTCGGGACTAGCGGGATCGCTTTGGCAGTTCTTC,CASASGLAGSLWQFF
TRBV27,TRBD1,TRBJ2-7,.,TGTGCCAGCAGTTTATTTGGACAGGGGGCGGCCGAGCAGTACTTC,CASSLFGQGAAEQYF
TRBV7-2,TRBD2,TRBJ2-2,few,TGTGCCAGCAGCTTAGGACTAGCGGGAGGACGGACCGGGGAGCTGTTTTTT,CASSLGLAGGRTGELFF
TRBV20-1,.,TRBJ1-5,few,TGCAGTGCTAGAAACCTGGGTGGCAATCAGCCCCAGCATTTT,CSARNLGGNQPQHF
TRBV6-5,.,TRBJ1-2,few,TGTGCCAGCAGTTACAGCAGGACAGAACTCTATGGCTACACCTTC,CASSYSRTELYGYTF
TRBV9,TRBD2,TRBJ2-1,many,TGTGCCAGCAGCGTCGCTAGCGGGGCAGACAATGAGCAGTTCTTC,CASSVASGADNEQFF
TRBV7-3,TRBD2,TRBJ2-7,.,TGTGCCAGCAGCCGAGGGACTAGCGGGAGCGAGCAGTACTTC,CASSRGTSGSEQYF
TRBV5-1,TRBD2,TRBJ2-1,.,TGCGCCAGCAGCTTGAAGGGGAGGGCTAGCGGGAGGGTCAACAATGAGCAGTTCTTC,CASSLKGRASGRVNNEQFF